What follows describes a single T cell receptor (beta chain). The sample belongs to a study of human versus mouse CDR3 diversity and MHC coevolution. As for the study in general: Valid reads per sample ranged from about 0.6 x 10^7 to 1.7 x 10^7.

Sequencing used immunoSEQ multiplex PCR; TCRdb keeps in-frame clones, though not all of them. This sample yields fewer than 100,000 clones, of which just under 95% are seen a single time; over 1.3% belongs to the top ten. This CDR3 spans 14 amino acids. V was shortened by 2 bases and J by 6 bases, with 12 bases between the two germline ends. Germline V gives CDR1 SGHRS, CDR2 YFSETQ. The TCR sequence derives from a person aged 25-75 years in good health. The specimen sequenced was naive CD4+ T cells from blood. The sample's subset: CD45RO-negative CD62L-positive naive CD4 T cells. This rearrangement joins TRBV5-1 to TRBJ2-1; TRBD2 is a possible D gene (6 bases). CDR3 nucleotide sequence: TGCGCCAGCAGCTTAGTCGGAGCGGGCAATGAGCAGTTCTTC. As protein: CASSLVGAGNEQFF.